This T cell receptor (beta chain) was retrieved from a study of T cells after yellow fever vaccination. Findings and limits, study-wide: Re-detected after boosting: most primary clones, around 97% of CD4 and about 89% of CD8.

Germline assignment: CDR1 MGHDK and CDR2 SYGVNS. This CDR3 contains 13 residues. V was shortened by 2 bases and J by 5 bases, with 7 bases between the two germline ends. The study made its TCR cDNA through 5'RACE template switching. That step introduced a universal primer site along with UMIs. TCRdb itself ran the 5' RACE reads through MiXCR, one entry per CDR3 protein. The sample has about 99,000 distinct CDR3 sequences; about 6% are singletons. This clonotype turned up a few times. Antigen unknown. This receptor was taken from a man aged 18 to 30 who received the YFV17D yellow fever vaccine. V is TRBV25-1 and J is TRBJ2-1; D gene ambiguous. The material was CD8+ T cells sorted from PBMCs, obtained 10 days after the yellow fever booster vaccination. The CDR3 here is CASSEVGNNEQFF. In DNA, the CDR3 is TGTGCCAGCAGTGAAGTGGGGAACAATGAGCAGTTCTTC.